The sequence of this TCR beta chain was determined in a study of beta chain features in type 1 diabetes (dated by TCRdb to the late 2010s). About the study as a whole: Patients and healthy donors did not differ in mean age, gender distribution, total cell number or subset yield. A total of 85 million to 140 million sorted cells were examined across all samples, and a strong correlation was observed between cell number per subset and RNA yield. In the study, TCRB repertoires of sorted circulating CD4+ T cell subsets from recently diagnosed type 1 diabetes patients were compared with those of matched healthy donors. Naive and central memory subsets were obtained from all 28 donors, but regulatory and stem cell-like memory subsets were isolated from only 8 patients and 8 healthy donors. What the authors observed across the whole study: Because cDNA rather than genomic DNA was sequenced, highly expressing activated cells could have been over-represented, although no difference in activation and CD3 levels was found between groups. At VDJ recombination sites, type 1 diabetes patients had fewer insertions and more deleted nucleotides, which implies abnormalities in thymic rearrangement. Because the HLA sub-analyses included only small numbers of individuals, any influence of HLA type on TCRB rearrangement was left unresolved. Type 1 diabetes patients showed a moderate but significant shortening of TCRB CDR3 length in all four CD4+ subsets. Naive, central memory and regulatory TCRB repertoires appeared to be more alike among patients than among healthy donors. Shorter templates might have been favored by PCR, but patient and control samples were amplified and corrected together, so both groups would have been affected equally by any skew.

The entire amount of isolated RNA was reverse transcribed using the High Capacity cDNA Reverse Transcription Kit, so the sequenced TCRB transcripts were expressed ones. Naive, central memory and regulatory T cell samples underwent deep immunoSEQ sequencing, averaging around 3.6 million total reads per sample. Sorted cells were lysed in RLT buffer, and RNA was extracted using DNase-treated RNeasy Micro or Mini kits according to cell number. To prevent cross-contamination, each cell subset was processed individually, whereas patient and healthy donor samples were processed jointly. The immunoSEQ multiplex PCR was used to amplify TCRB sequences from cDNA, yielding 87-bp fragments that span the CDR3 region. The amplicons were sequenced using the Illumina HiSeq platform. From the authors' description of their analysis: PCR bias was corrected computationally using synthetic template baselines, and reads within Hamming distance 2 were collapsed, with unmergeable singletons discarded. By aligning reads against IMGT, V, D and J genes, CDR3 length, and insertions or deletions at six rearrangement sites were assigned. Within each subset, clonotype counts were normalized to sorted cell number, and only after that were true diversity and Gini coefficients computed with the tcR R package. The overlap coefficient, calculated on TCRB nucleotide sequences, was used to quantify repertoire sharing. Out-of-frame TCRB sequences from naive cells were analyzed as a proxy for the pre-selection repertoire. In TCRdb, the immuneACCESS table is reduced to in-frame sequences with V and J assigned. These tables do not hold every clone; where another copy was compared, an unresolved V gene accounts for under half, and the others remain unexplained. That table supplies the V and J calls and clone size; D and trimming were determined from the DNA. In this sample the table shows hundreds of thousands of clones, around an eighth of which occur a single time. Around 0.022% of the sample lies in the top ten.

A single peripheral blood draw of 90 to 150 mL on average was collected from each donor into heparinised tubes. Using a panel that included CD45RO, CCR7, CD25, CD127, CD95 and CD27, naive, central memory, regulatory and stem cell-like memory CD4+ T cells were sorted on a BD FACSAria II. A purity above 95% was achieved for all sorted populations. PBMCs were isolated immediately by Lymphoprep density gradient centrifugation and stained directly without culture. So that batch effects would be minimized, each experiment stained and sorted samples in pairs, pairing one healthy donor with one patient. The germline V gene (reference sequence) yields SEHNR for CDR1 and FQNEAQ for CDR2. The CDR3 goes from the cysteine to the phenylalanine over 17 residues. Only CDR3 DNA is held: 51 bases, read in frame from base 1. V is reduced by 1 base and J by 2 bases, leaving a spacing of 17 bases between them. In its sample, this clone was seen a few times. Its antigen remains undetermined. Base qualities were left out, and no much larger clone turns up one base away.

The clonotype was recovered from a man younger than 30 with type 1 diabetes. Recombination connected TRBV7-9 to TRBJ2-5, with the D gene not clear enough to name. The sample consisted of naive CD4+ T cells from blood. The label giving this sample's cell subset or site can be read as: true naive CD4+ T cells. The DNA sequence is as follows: TGTGCCAGCAGCTTAGATCTCGCGGCGAACACTCAAGAGACCCAGTACTTC. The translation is CASSLDLAANTQETQYF.